The 28 T cell receptor beta chains reported below all come from one sample, sequenced in a study of T cell repertoires in cytomegalovirus infection. TCRdb fed the reads into MiXCR, producing one record per CDR3 protein. The sample yields 250,000 to 300,000 distinct CDR3 sequences, about 20% seen once. These receptors' targets are unknown. Material: cultured PBMCs, obtained from culture after CMV antigen stimulation. The receptors derive from a human donor in good health (CMV status not recorded). Some clones in this sample may be carry-over from other donors' samples.

This clonotype was counted only a few times. The rearrangement links TRBV7-2 to TRBJ2-3; 8 bases fit TRBD2. The junction had 9 bases not matched to a gene; V was cut back by 6 bases and J by 1 base. The CDR3 loop spans 16 amino acids. Germline V lookup: CDR1 SGHTA, CDR2 FQGNSA. CDR3 coding DNA: TGTGCCAGCAGGAGAACTAGCGGTTTTCGCACAGATACGCAGTATTTT. Translation: CASRRTSGFRTDTQYF.

The chain recombines TRBV6-2 or TRBV6-3 with TRBJ2-5, with 9 bases aligning to TRBD2. The CDR3 is 14 amino acids. With V trimmed by 7 bases and J by 2 bases, 5 bases remained unmatched. Germline V gives CDR1 MNHEY, CDR2 SVGEGT. CDR3 protein: CASKRLAAQETQYF. In nucleotides, the CDR3 is TGTGCCAGCAAACGACTAGCGGCGCAAGAGACCCAGTACTTC.

This chain uses TRBV6-5 with TRBJ2-7; D not certain. The CDR3 has 14 residues. Trimming left V 7 bases short and J 4 bases short, with 17 bases between. CDR1 and CDR2 (germline): MNHEY, SVGAGI. The CDR3 nucleotides read TGTGCCAGCATCCTGGACCCTGGCCGATACGAGCAGTACGTC. The encoded protein is CASILDPGRYEQYV.

The chain joins TRBV25-1 to TRBJ1-1, with D possibly being TRBD1 (6 bases). Germline V lookup: CDR1 MGHDK, CDR2 SYGVNS. The V end lost 4 bases, the J end lost 1 base, and 7 bases lay between the germline ends. This CDR3 has 13 amino acids. The CDR3 reads CASSGTANTEAFF. The CDR3 DNA is TGTGCCAGCAGTGGGACAGCGAACACTGAAGCTTTCTTT.

The sample holds a few counts of this clonotype. The rearrangement links TRBV6-1 to TRBJ2-7, with D possibly matching TRBD1 (6 bases). CDR3 length: 14 residues. The germline V gene has CDR1 MNHNS and CDR2 SASEGT. The V end lost 4 bases, the J end lost 1 base, and 11 bases lay between the germline ends. The CDR3 spells CASSALTGSYEQYV. Here the CDR3 DNA reads TGTGCCAGCAGTGCGCTGACAGGTTCCTACGAGCAGTACGTC.

This clonotype was counted between two and nine times. This rearrangement joins TRBV7-8 to TRBJ1-3; 7 positions agree with TRBD1. The J segment lost 7 bases and the V segment lost 2 bases, leaving 5 bases of the junction unmatched. The CDR3 covers 14 residues. Germline V lookup: CDR1 SGHVS, CDR2 FQNEAQ. The CDR3: CASSLSARGNTIYF. CDR3 sequence (DNA): TGTGCCAGCAGCTTAAGCGCCAGGGGGAACACCATATATTTT. The entire variable domain, with the rest obtained from reference TRBV7-8 and TRBJ1-3, is as follows: GAGVSQSPRYKVAKRGQDVALRCDPISGHVSLFWYQQALGQGPEFLTYFQNEAQLDKSGLPSDRFFAERPEGSVSTLKIQRTQQEDSAVYLCASSLSARGNTIYFGEGSWLTVV.

In nucleotides, the CDR3 is TGCGCCAGCAGCTCCCCGGGACAGGCGAGCTCTAACTATGGCTACACCTTC. Its protein is CASSSPGQASSNYGYTF. The J gene is TRBJ1-2, the V gene TRBV5-1; 8 bases line up with TRBD1. The CDR3 contains 17 residues. J was trimmed by 0 bases and V by 3 bases; bases with no gene match: 10. Germline CDR1 and CDR2: SGHRS and YFSETQ.

This clonotype was seen ten or more times. The V and J genes are TRBV19 and TRBJ2-1, with a possible D match to TRBD1 (5 bases). The germline V and J ends were trimmed by 7 bases and 10 bases, with 23 bases remaining between them. The CDR3 contains 15 residues. The germline CDR1 and CDR2 sequences are LNHDA and SQIVND (reference sequence). This CDR3 reads CASNWATDRLGEQFF. The CDR3 DNA follows: TGTGCCAGTAACTGGGCGACAGACCGTCTGGGAGAGCAGTTCTTC.

The rearrangement uses TRBV19 and TRBJ2-7, with TRBD2 matching 11 bases. Germline assignment: CDR1 LNHDA and CDR2 SQIVND (reference sequence). The CDR3 has 13 residues. The ends lost 6 bases at V and 5 bases at J; junction bases unmatched: 3. The CDR3 protein is CASSRGLADEQYV. Written as DNA, the CDR3 is TGTGCCAGTAGCAGGGGACTAGCGGACGAGCAGTACGTC.

This chain connects TRBV25-1 to TRBJ2-7; no firm D call. With 1 base removed from V and 3 bases from J, the gap between germline ends came to 4 bases. The CDR3 runs 12 residues. The germline CDR1 and CDR2 sequences are MGHDK and SYGVNS. CDR3 region: CASSEFGYEQYV. The CDR3 nucleotides are TGTGCCAGCAGTGAATTCGGCTACGAGCAGTACGTC.

This clonotype was observed many times. The conserved phenylalanine or tryptophan normally closing the CDR3 is absent here, so this likely arose from a read error. It is unclear where the CDR3 begins or ends on the DNA, so no DNA is shown, and the CDR3 is as TCRdb lists it. The CDR3 protein is CASSSQGRTVEI. This sequence joins TRBV7-9 and TRBJ2-7; the table calls TRBD1, which could not be checked here. Germline CDR1 reads SEHNR; CDR2 reads FQNEAQ (reference sequence). The length of the CDR3 is 12 amino acids, counting both ends.

V is TRBV28 and J is TRBJ1-2; D remains unclear. Trimming left V 5 bases short and J 7 bases short, with 14 bases between. CDR1 MDHEN and CDR2 SYDVKM come from the germline V gene. The CDR3 has 13 residues. In nucleotides, the CDR3 is TGTGCCAGCAGTCCTGAGGGCTGGAGTGGCTACACCTTC. Encoded protein: CASSPEGWSGYTF.

This clonotype came up many times. The chain carries TRBV7-2 and TRBJ1-2, with a weak D call TRBD1 (6 bases). Looked up from germline, CDR1 is SGHTA and CDR2 is FQGNSA. The germline V and J ends were trimmed by 5 bases and 4 bases, with 23 bases remaining between them. The CDR3 spans 17 residues. The CDR3 reads CASSNPNRGQRAYGYTF. DNA of the CDR3: TGTGCCAGCAGCAACCCGAACAGAGGACAGAGAGCCTATGGCTACACCTTC. Complete variable domain (other parts from reference TRBV7-2 and TRBJ1-2): GAGVSQSPSNKVTEKGKDVELRCDPISGHTALYWYRQSLGQGLEFLIYFQGNSAPDKSGLPSDRFSAERTGGSVSTLTIQRTQQEDSAVYLCASSNPNRGQRAYGYTFGSGTRLTVV.

The chain combines TRBV7-2 with TRBJ2-1, with 8 positions matching TRBD2. The CDR3 extends over 16 amino acids. From germline, CDR1 is SGHTA and CDR2 FQGNSA. V trimming: 6 bases; J trimming: 2 bases; junction bases outside the gene matches: 9. As DNA, the CDR3 is TGTGCCAGCAGTCCCGTTAGCGGGACGACCTACAATGAGCAGTTCTTC. Its translation is CASSPVSGTTYNEQFF.

This clonotype was observed many times. This sequence joins TRBV11-2 and TRBJ2-1; D may be TRBD1 or TRBD2 (5 bases each). The germline V gene has CDR1 SGHAT and CDR2 FQNNGV. The CDR3 consists of 16 residues. Trimming removed 0 bases at V and 6 bases at J, with 15 bases between. As DNA, the CDR3 is TGTGCCAGCAGCTTAGAGGGGGTATTCCCGATCAATGAGCAGTTCTTC. It yields the protein CASSLEGVFPINEQFF. Combining the CDR3 with reference TRBV11-2 and TRBJ2-1 gives the whole variable domain EAGVAQSPRYKIIEKRQSVAFWCNPISGHATLYWYQQILGQGPKLLIQFQNNGVVDDSQLPKDRFSAERLKGVDSTLKIQPAKLEDSAVYLCASSLEGVFPINEQFFGPGTRLTVL.

This clonotype was observed at least ten times. The rearrangement links TRBV7-3 to TRBJ2-1; tentatively, D is TRBD2 (5 bases). CDR3 size: 15 residues. V dropped 2 bases and J dropped 9 bases, with 17 bases sitting between them. CDR1 and CDR2 (germline): SGHTA, FQGTGA. As DNA, the CDR3 is TGTGCCAGCAGCTTACTCGGGAACGTAGGAGGTGAGCAGTTCTTC. Its protein product is CASSLLGNVGGEQFF.

This chain links TRBV29-1 with TRBJ1-2; D is perhaps TRBD1 (6 bases). The germline gives CDR1 SQVTM, CDR2 ANQGSEA. This CDR3 has 13 residues. V lost 7 bases and J lost 8, with 20 bases in between. The CDR3 loop reads CSAGGVQGEGYTF. As DNA, the CDR3 is TGCAGCGCCGGGGGGGTACAGGGAGAAGGCTACACCTTC.

As for this clonotype: A clone one base away is much larger, so this may be a read error. The V gene is TRBV7-9, the J gene TRBJ2-5, with a tentative D call TRBD1 (6 bases). Germline CDR1 SEHNR, CDR2 FQNEAQ (reference sequence). V gave up 5 bases and J gave up 9 bases, with 10 bases separating them. The CDR3 loop spans 11 amino acids. The CDR3 DNA reads TGTGCCAGCAGCCCTCCAGGGGCCCAGTACTTC. Protein: CASSPPGAQYF.

The J gene is TRBJ2-2, the V gene TRBV4-3; perhaps TRBD2 as D (5 bases). Trimming stripped 2 bases from V and 6 bases from J, with 19 bases between. The germline CDR1 and CDR2 sequences are LGHNA and YSLEER. The CDR3 loop spans 17 amino acids. For the CDR3, the DNA is TGCGCCAGCAGCCAAAAGGCCGGGCTACTAGGGCCCGGGGAGCTGTTTTTT. Its translation: CASSQKAGLLGPGELFF.

The chain employs TRBV6-2 or TRBV6-3 and TRBJ1-5; a weak D match, TRBD1 (5 bases). The CDR3 extends over 18 amino acids. Germline values: CDR1 MNHEY, CDR2 SVGEGT. V gave up 0 bases and J gave up 4 bases, with 19 bases separating them. The CDR3 protein is CASSYSKVPWTPNQPQHF. CDR3 nucleotides: TGTGCCAGCAGTTACTCGAAGGTTCCGTGGACACCAAATCAGCCCCAGCATTTT.

The rearrangement uses TRBV15 and TRBJ2-2; TRBD2 might be the D (7 bases). CDR1 and CDR2 (germline): LNHNV, YYDKDF (reference sequence). V lost 0 bases and J 4 bases, leaving 15 bases between the germline ends. The CDR3 runs to 17 residues. CDR3 sequence reads: CATSRDSSGGGTGELFF. The CDR3 DNA follows: TGTGCCACCAGCAGAGATTCTAGCGGAGGGGGCACCGGGGAGCTGTTTTTT. The complete variable domain, with remaining parts taken from reference TRBV15 and TRBJ2-2, reads DAMVIQNPRYQVTQFGKPVTLSCSQTLNHNVMYWYQQKSSQAPKLLFHYYDKDFNNEADTPDNFQSRRPNTSFCFLDIRSPGLGDTAMYLCATSRDSSGGGTGELFFGEGSRLTVL.

This clonotype was counted ten times or more. The gene calls are TRBV7-2 and TRBJ2-1; tentatively, D is TRBD2 (6 bases). The CDR3 sequence is 18 residues long. V was shortened by 1 base and J by 1 base, with 17 bases between the two germline ends. Germline-derived CDR1 and CDR2 are SGHTA and FQGNSA. CDR3 protein: CASSLGPLASTSYNEQFF. In DNA form, the CDR3 reads TGTGCCAGCAGCTTAGGTCCCCTAGCGAGTACATCCTACAATGAGCAGTTCTTC.

This clonotype was observed at least ten times. The chain couples TRBV7-2 to TRBJ1-4; D is possibly TRBD1 (6 bases). Germline loops: CDR1 SGHTA, CDR2 FQGNSA. The ends were cut back, 2 bases at V and 0 bases at J, with 10 bases in the middle. This CDR3 has 16 residues. CDR3 amino acids: CASSLRRTATNEKLFF. The CDR3 nucleotides read TGTGCCAGCAGCTTACGCCGGACAGCAACTAATGAAAAACTGTTTTTT.

V usage is TRBV6-2 or TRBV6-3 and J usage is TRBJ1-5; D remains ambiguous. V lost 0 bases and J 6 bases, leaving 9 bases between the germline ends. Germline V gene data show CDR1 as MNHEY and CDR2 as SVGEGT. The CDR3 runs 14 residues. The CDR3 bases are TGTGCCAGCAGTTACTCGGCGGGTTTTCAGCCCCAGCATTTT. It specifies CASSYSAGFQPQHF.

This clonotype was seen more than once but under ten times. The gene calls are TRBV9 and TRBJ2-5; 9 nucleotides line up with TRBD2. CDR1 and CDR2 from the germline V gene are SGDLS and YYNGEE. This CDR3 spans 15 amino acids. V gave up 4 bases and J gave up 4 bases; unmatched junction bases: 8. In DNA, the CDR3 is TGTGCCAGCAGCTCAGCGGGAGGCCCGGGAGAGACCCAGTACTTC. It codes for CASSSAGGPGETQYF.

The table lists this clonotype with many counts. V gene TRBV7-8 combines with J gene TRBJ2-5; 7 bases agree with TRBD2. V lost 4 bases to trimming and J lost 6 bases; unmatched junction nucleotides: 14. This CDR3 contains 16 residues. CDR1 is SGHVS and CDR2 is FQNEAQ in the germline V gene. The CDR3 spells CASSSPSGPVHKTQYF. The CDR3 DNA reads TGTGCCAGCAGCTCGCCTAGCGGTCCCGTCCATAAGACCCAGTACTTC.

This chain links TRBV12-3 or TRBV12-4 with TRBJ1-1, with 8 bases aligning to TRBD1. The length of the CDR3 is 12 residues. V trimming: 6 bases; J trimming: 10 bases; junction bases outside the gene matches: 7. The DNA of the CDR3 is TGTGCCAGCAGGTGGCAGGGGGCGGGAGCTTTCTTT. The encoded protein is CASRWQGAGAFF.

The chain has TRBV7-6 and TRBJ1-1, with a weak D call TRBD1 (5 bases). The germline V gene encodes CDR1 SGHVS and CDR2 FNYEAQ. Trimming pared 2 bases from V and 0 bases from J, leaving 10 bases between. The CDR3 totals 15 residues. The CDR3 loop reads CASSLSEGLNTEAFF. The CDR3 DNA is TGTGCCAGCAGCTTAAGTGAGGGACTGAACACTGAAGCTTTCTTT.